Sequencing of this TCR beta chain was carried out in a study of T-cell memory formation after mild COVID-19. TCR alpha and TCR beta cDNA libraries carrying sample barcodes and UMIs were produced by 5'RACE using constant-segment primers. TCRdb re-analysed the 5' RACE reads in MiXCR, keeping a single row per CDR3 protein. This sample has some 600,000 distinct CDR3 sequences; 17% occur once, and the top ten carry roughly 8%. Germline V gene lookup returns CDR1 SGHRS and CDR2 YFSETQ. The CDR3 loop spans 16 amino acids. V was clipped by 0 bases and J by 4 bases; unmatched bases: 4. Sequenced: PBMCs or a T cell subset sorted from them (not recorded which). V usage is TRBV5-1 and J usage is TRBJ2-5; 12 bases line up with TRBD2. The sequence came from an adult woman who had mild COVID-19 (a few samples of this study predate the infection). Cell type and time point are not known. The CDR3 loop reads CASSLELAGGPETQYF. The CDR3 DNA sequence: TGCGCCAGCAGCTTGGAGCTAGCGGGAGGGCCAGAGACCCAGTACTTC.